Following are 25 T cell receptor beta chains from one sample sequenced in a study of T cells after yellow fever vaccination. A single record per CDR3 protein comes from TCRdb applying MiXCR to the 5' RACE reads. The repertoire holds about 320,000 distinct CDR3 sequences, with around 6.8% as singletons. The material sequenced was PBMCs, taken about 41 days after the first yellow fever vaccination. Source of these receptors: a man aged 18 to 30 who received the YFV17D yellow fever vaccine.

This sequence joins TRBV7-9 and TRBJ2-2; D perhaps matches TRBD1 (6 bases). In germline, CDR1 is SEHNR, CDR2 FQNEAQ (reference sequence). This CDR3 has 14 amino acids. V gave up 7 bases and J gave up 6 bases, with 15 bases separating them. The CDR3 sequence is CASTRDRPSGELFF. CDR3 coding DNA: TGTGCCAGCACCCGCGACAGGCCTTCCGGGGAGCTGTTTTTT.

The gene calls are TRBV12-3 or TRBV12-4 and TRBJ1-5; TRBD1 is a possible D gene (5 bases). Deletions cut 6 bases from V and 1 base from J, with 13 bases between. The CDR3 covers 15 residues. CDR3 sequence reads: CASRGEGDSNQPQHF. CDR3 in DNA: TGTGCCAGCAGGGGAGAAGGGGACAGCAATCAGCCCCAGCATTTT.

The chain is built from TRBV5-1 and TRBJ1-1; D perhaps matches TRBD1 (6 bases). This CDR3 contains 15 residues. Trimming removed 0 bases at V and 5 bases at J, with 14 bases between. Germline assignment: CDR1 SGHRS and CDR2 YFSETQ. The CDR3 DNA reads TGCGCCAGCAGCTTGGGGGCCGCAGGGGAGACTGAAGCTTTCTTT. Translated: CASSLGAAGETEAFF.

This clonotype appeared a few times. V is TRBV7-9 and J is TRBJ2-1; the match to TRBD2 covers 12 bases. Germline V gene sequence: CDR1 SEHNR, CDR2 FQNEAQ (reference sequence). The CDR3 length is 16 residues. J was trimmed by 9 bases and V by 4 bases; bases with no gene match: 10. Here the CDR3 DNA reads TGTGCCAGCAGCTCGTCTAGACTAGCGGGGGCTGGTGAGCAGTTCTTC. Protein sequence: CASSSSRLAGAGEQFF. Using reference TRBV7-9 and TRBJ2-1 for the parts outside the CDR3, the full variable domain is DTGVSQNPRHKITKRGQNVTFRCDPISEHNRLYWYRQTLGQGPEFLTYFQNEAQLEKSRLLSDRFSAERPKGSFSTLEIQRTEQGDSAMYLCASSSSRLAGAGEQFFGPGTRLTVL.

This clonotype was recorded at least ten times. The chain employs TRBV4-3 and TRBJ2-3, with D possibly being TRBD1 or TRBD2 (6 bases each). With 0 bases removed from V and 0 bases from J, the gap between germline ends came to 16 bases. The CDR3 runs to 18 residues. The V gene's germline CDR1 is LGHNA and CDR2 YSLEER. The CDR3 protein is CASSQDLLTGASTDTQYF. For the CDR3, the DNA is TGCGCCAGCAGCCAAGATCTGCTTACGGGGGCTAGCACAGATACGCAGTATTTT.

This clonotype was picked up a small number of times. The V and J genes are TRBV3-1 and TRBJ1-5; no clear D gene. Per germline, CDR1 LGHDT and CDR2 YNNKEL (reference sequence). There are 14 residues in the CDR3. Trimming cost V 1 base and J 7 bases, with 11 bases left between them. CDR3 sequence reads: CASSQGGRGQPQHF. The DNA for the CDR3 is TGTGCCAGCAGCCAAGGGGGTAGAGGGCAGCCCCAGCATTTT.

This clonotype was detected many times. The V gene is TRBV5-5, the J gene TRBJ1-2, with 7 bases fitting TRBD1. The germline V gene has CDR1 SGHKS and CDR2 YYEKEE (reference sequence). This CDR3 contains 14 residues. V lost 4 bases and J lost 2; bases outside the gene matches: 5. The CDR3 region is CASSPGDSNYGYTF. CDR3 DNA sequence: TGTGCCAGCAGCCCGGGGGACAGCAACTATGGCTACACCTTC.

The chain is built from TRBV28 and TRBJ2-1; D is perhaps TRBD1 (6 bases). V lost 6 bases and J lost 9, with 9 bases in between. The CDR3 has 11 residues. Germline V lookup: CDR1 MDHEN, CDR2 SYDVKM. The CDR3 protein is CASSTGIEQFF. In nucleotides, the CDR3 is TGTGCCAGCAGCACAGGGATTGAGCAGTTCTTC.

The chain recombines TRBV5-1 with TRBJ2-5; TRBD2 matches 11 bases. Germline CDR1 and CDR2: SGHRS and YFSETQ. CDR3 size: 17 residues. J gave up 2 bases and V 0 bases, and 6 bases lay outside the gene matches. The CDR3 DNA follows: TGCGCCAGCAGCTTGGCACCGGGACTAGCGGCACAAGAGACCCAGTACTTC. This gives the protein CASSLAPGLAAQETQYF.

This sequence joins TRBV24-1 and TRBJ2-1; D is unclear. CDR3 length equals 14 residues. Germline CDR1 is KGHDR and CDR2 is SFDVKD. The germline V and J ends were trimmed by 1 base and 2 bases, with 5 bases remaining between them. CDR3 sequence (DNA): TGTGCCACCAGTGATTTCCGGACCTACAATGAGCAGTTCTTC. It yields the protein CATSDFRTYNEQFF.

Comment on this clonotype: Relative to the germline gene, one junction end is altered; a read error may explain this. The chain couples TRBV10-1 to TRBJ2-1; D possibly uses TRBD1 or TRBD2 (5 bases each). Germline CDR1 reads WNHNN; CDR2 reads SYGVQD (reference sequence). This CDR3 is built from 13 residues. CDR3 DNA sequence: TGCGCCAGCAGTGACGGGACGTACAATAAGCAGTTCTTC. This gives the protein CASSDGTYNKQFF.

This clonotype was seen many times. V is TRBV7-6 and J is TRBJ1-6; D is ambiguous. The CDR3 covers 13 residues. V shed 0 bases and J shed 8 bases, with 5 bases lying between them. CDR1 and CDR2 from the germline V gene are SGHVS and FNYEAQ. The CDR3 sequence: CASSLATDSPLHF. For the CDR3, the DNA is TGTGCCAGCAGCTTAGCTACGGATTCACCCCTCCACTTT.

This clonotype came up many times. This rearrangement joins TRBV27 to TRBJ2-1; TRBD1 might be the D (6 bases). Deletions cut 7 bases from V and 8 bases from J, with 15 bases between. Germline lookup yields CDR1 MNHEY and CDR2 SMNVEV (reference sequence). The CDR3 runs 13 residues. The CDR3 DNA follows: TGTGCCAGCAACGAAAGGGGGTTGGATGAGCAGTTCTTC. It codes for CASNERGLDEQFF.

This clonotype has at least ten counts. The CDR3 loop reads CASSAYVASQETQYF. The CDR3 DNA is TGTGCCAGCAGCGCCTACGTGGCCAGCCAAGAGACCCAGTACTTC. The chain recombines TRBV5-5 with TRBJ2-5; D gene ambiguous. CDR1 and CDR2 (germline): SGHKS, YYEKEE (reference sequence). V shed 4 bases and J shed 1 base, with 14 bases lying between them. The CDR3 runs 15 residues.

The DNA for the CDR3 is TGTGCCACCCGACAGGGAGACGTC. Its translation: CATRQGDV. The gene calls are TRBV21-1 and TRBJ2-7; the tabulated D call, TRBD1, remains unverified against the DNA. TRBV21-1 is given as a pseudogene. There are 8 residues in the CDR3.

This clonotype was counted only a few times. V usage is TRBV10-3 and J usage is TRBJ1-1; D is unclear. From germline, CDR1 is ENHRY and CDR2 SYGVKD. The CDR3 is made up of 17 amino acids. V shed 0 bases and J shed 1 base, with 15 bases lying between them. The CDR3 sequence is CAISESSSSTTNTEAFF. The DNA for the CDR3 is TGTGCCATCAGTGAGTCATCGTCGAGTACAACGAACACTGAAGCTTTCTTT.

This clonotype was counted a few times. J is TRBJ1-1 and V is TRBV12-3 or TRBV12-4; possible D gene TRBD1, 6 bases. V lost 7 bases, J lost 7 bases, and 10 bases lay in between. CDR3 length equals 11 residues. The CDR3 nucleotides are TGTGCCAGCATCGAAGGGGGTGAAGCTTTCTTT. Its translation: CASIEGGEAFF.

The gene calls are TRBV29-1 and TRBJ2-1; 11 nucleotides line up with TRBD1. The CDR3 runs to 12 residues. The junction had 5 bases not matched to a gene; V was cut back by 8 bases and J by 8 bases. Germline V gene sequence: CDR1 SQVTM, CDR2 ANQGSEA. CDR3 sequence (DNA): TGCAGCTGGAGGACAGGGGGCTATGAGCAGTTCTTC. It yields the protein CSWRTGGYEQFF.

This clonotype was counted between two and nine times. The chain carries TRBV2 and TRBJ2-3; possibly TRBD1 for D (5 bases). There are 15 residues in the CDR3. Germline V gene lookup returns CDR1 SNHLY and CDR2 FYNNEI. Trimming left V 2 bases short and J 6 bases short, with 15 bases between. CDR3 loop: CASSEQSRKGDTQYF. The CDR3 nucleotides are TGTGCCAGCAGTGAACAATCCAGGAAGGGGGATACGCAGTATTTT. The full variable domain, completed using reference TRBV2 and TRBJ2-3, is EPEVTQTPSHQVTQMGQEVILRCVPISNHLYFYWYRQILGQKVEFLVSFYNNEISEKSEIFDDQFSVERPDGSNFTLKIRSTKLEDSAMYFCASSEQSRKGDTQYFGPGTRLTVL.

The chain uses TRBV4-1 and TRBJ1-5, with D unclear. This CDR3 is built from 15 residues. With 0 bases removed from V and 5 bases from J, the gap between germline ends came to 11 bases. Germline lookup yields CDR1 MGHRA and CDR2 YSYEKL. CDR3 sequence: CASSQDQSGDQPQHF. The CDR3 DNA follows: TGCGCCAGCAGCCAAGATCAGAGTGGGGATCAGCCCCAGCATTTT.

The J gene is TRBJ2-3, the V gene TRBV6-5; 7 bases map to TRBD2. Per germline, CDR1 MNHEY and CDR2 SVGAGI. Trimming at V came to 3 bases and at J to 6 bases, leaving 6 bases not matched to a gene. This CDR3 spans 14 amino acids. CDR3 bases: TGTGCCAGCAGTTATAAGCGGGGAGGGGATACGCAGTATTTT. Protein product: CASSYKRGGDTQYF.

The sample holds a few counts of this clonotype. The chain uses TRBV9 and TRBJ2-1; D unclear. The CDR3 sequence is 12 residues long. In germline, CDR1 is SGDLS, CDR2 YYNGEE. The V end lost 3 bases, the J end lost 10 bases, and 11 bases lay between the germline ends. In DNA form, the CDR3 reads TGTGCCAGCAGCGGAAGTCCCCAGGAGCAGTTCTTC. Translation gives CASSGSPQEQFF.

The gene calls are TRBV4-1 and TRBJ2-3; TRBD2 matches at 10 bases. Per germline, CDR1 MGHRA and CDR2 YSYEKL. The CDR3 is 17 amino acids. The J segment lost 3 bases and the V segment lost 1 base, leaving 7 bases of the junction unmatched. CDR3 amino acids: CASSQVLAGVVTDTQYF. CDR3 in DNA: TGCGCCAGCAGCCAAGTGCTAGCGGGGGTGGTTACAGATACGCAGTATTTT.

The chain is built from TRBV2 and TRBJ2-7; tentative D call: TRBD1 (5 bases). CDR1 and CDR2 from the germline V gene are SNHLY and FYNNEI. Trimming removed 0 bases from V and 2 bases from J, with 11 bases in between. The CDR3 extends over 15 amino acids. The CDR3, as DNA: TGTGCCAGCAGTGAAGCCGGGCAGACAGCCTACGAGCAGTACGTC. Translated, it gives CASSEAGQTAYEQYV.

CDR3: CASSLDPTPPPYEQYF. In nucleotides, the CDR3 is TGTGCCAGCAGCTTAGATCCAACACCACCACCTTACGAGCAGTACTTC. This chain connects TRBV11-2 to TRBJ2-7, with D unresolved. This CDR3 is built from 16 residues. The V gene lost 0 bases and the J gene lost 4 bases, with 16 bases spanning the gap. Germline CDR1 and CDR2: SGHAT and FQNNGV.